The rows below give T cell receptor beta chains drawn from one sample of a study of cytomegalovirus exposure and HLA in healthy donors. This table comes from immunoSEQ multiplex PCR, and its TCRdb copy is limited to in-frame clones, with some not included. Of fewer than 250,000 clones listed, over 75% are singletons. Sequenced sample: PBMCs. Receptors were obtained from a male donor in good health and CMV-seronegative. CDR3s include the opening cysteine and the closing phenylalanine or tryptophan. The D gene is left open where the match is weak. Clone size appears in some rows only: once, few, many, or a class for an expanded clone.

NA	TRBJ2-5	NA	TRBV19	CASSMEPGGGETQYF	TGTGCCAGTAGTATGGAGCCAGGGGGAGGAGAGACCCAGTACTTC
NA	TRBJ2-5	NA	TRBV5-1	CASSLGQKETQYF	TGCGCCAGCAGCTTGGGACAGAAAGAGACCCAGTACTTC
NA	TRBJ2-1	NA	TRBV7-2	CASSLAAGSYNEQFF	TGTGCCAGCAGCTTAGCGGCGGGCTCCTACAATGAGCAGTTCTTC
TRBD2	TRBJ2-7	NA	TRBV7-9	CASSRTSGSSYEQYF	TGTGCCAGCAGCCGGACTAGCGGGAGCTCCTACGAGCAGTACTTC
TRBD2	TRBJ2-3	NA	TRBV4-3	CASSQEGLATDTQYF	TGCGCCAGCAGCCAAGAGGGACTAGCCACAGATACGCAGTATTTT
NA	TRBJ1-2	NA	TRBV7-3	CASSLDPDSYGYTF	TGTGCCAGCAGCTTAGACCCCGACAGCTATGGCTACACCTTC
TRBD1	TRBJ1-5	NA	TRBV15	CATSIYDRGLNQPQHF	TGTGCCACCAGCATCTATGACAGGGGGCTCAATCAGCCCCAGCATTTT
TRBD2	TRBJ2-1	NA	TRBV10-3	CAISEWGLGDNEQFF	TGTGCCATCAGTGAGTGGGGACTAGGAGATAATGAGCAGTTCTTC
TRBD1	TRBJ2-2	NA	TRBV11-1	CASSGQGANTGELFF	TGTGCCAGCAGCGGACAGGGGGCGAACACCGGGGAGCTGTTTTTT
TRBD1	TRBJ2-1	NA	TRBV27	CASSLAGQGIFFGYNEQFF	TGTGCCAGCAGTTTGGCGGGACAGGGTATATTTTTCGGATACAATGAGCAGTTCTTC
TRBD2	TRBJ2-2	NA	TRBV7-9	CASSFSGTSAGELFF	TGTGCCAGCAGCTTCTCCGGGACTAGTGCCGGGGAGCTGTTTTTT
NA	TRBJ1-3	NA	TRBV5-6	CASSPGGFSGNTIYF	TGTGCCAGCAGCCCAGGAGGGTTCTCTGGAAACACCATATATTTT
TRBD1	TRBJ1-1	NA	TRBV7-9	CASSLATGPTEAFF	TGTGCCAGCAGCTTAGCGACAGGGCCAACTGAAGCTTTCTTT
NA	TRBJ1-1	few	TRBV28	CASSFGGQMNTEAFF	TGTGCCAGCAGTTTCGGAGGACAGATGAACACTGAAGCTTTCTTT
NA	TRBJ2-1	few	TRBV7-8	CASSLTVTPNEQFF	TGTGCCAGCAGCTTGACAGTTACCCCGAATGAGCAGTTCTTC
TRBD2	TRBJ2-3	NA	TRBV6-1	CASSEGTSGGYTQYF	TGTGCCAGCAGTGAAGGGACTAGCGGGGGTTATACGCAGTATTTT
TRBD2	TRBJ2-3	NA	TRBV7-2	CASSLAPVASGSTDTQYF	TGTGCCAGCAGCTTAGCGCCCGTGGCTAGCGGGAGTACAGATACGCAGTATTTT
TRBD1	TRBJ1-2	NA	TRBV18	CASSHSQGQNYGYTF	TGTGCCAGCTCACATTCCCAGGGACAGAACTATGGCTACACCTTC
NA	TRBJ1-2	once	TRBV28	CASSSTATNYGYTF	TGTGCCAGCAGTTCGACAGCAACTAACTATGGCTACACCTTC
NA	TRBJ1-1	few	TRBV5-6	CASGDTMNTEAFF	TGTGCCAGCGGGGACACCATGAACACTGAAGCTTTCTTT
TRBD1	TRBJ1-2	NA	TRBV30	CAWDATGLGYGYTF	TGTGCCTGGGATGCGACAGGGCTCGGCTATGGCTACACCTTC
TRBD1	TRBJ2-7	NA	TRBV7-9	CASSLMTGQGDYEQYF	TGTGCCAGCAGCCTTATGACGGGACAGGGGGACTACGAGCAGTACTTC